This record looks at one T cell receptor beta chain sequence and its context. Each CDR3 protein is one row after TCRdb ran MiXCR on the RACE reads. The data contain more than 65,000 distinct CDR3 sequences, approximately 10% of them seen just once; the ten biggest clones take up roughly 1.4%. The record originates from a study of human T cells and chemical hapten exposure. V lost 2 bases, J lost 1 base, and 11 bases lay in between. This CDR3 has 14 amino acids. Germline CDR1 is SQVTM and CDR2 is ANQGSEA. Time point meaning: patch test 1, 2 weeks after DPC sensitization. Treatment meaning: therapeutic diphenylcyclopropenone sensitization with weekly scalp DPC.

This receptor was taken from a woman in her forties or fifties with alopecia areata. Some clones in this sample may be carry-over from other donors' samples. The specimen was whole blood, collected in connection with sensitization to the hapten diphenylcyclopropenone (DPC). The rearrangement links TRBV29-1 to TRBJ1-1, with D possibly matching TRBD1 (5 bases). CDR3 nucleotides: TGCAGCGTTGAATTCGCAGGGTCGAACACTGAAGCTTTCTTT. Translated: CSVEFAGSNTEAFF.